What follows describes a single T cell receptor beta chain. The sample is drawn from a study of T cell changes during pregnancy in multiple sclerosis. The protocol was immunoSEQ multiplex PCR, while the TCRdb copy is restricted to in-frame clones and leaves out a portion. The sample holds about 69,000 clones; approximately 90% are singletons and the top ten take more than 1.2%. This CDR3 has 14 amino acids. Germline CDR1 reads MDHEN; CDR2 reads SYDVKM. Trimming removed 3 bases from V and 3 bases from J, with 11 bases in between. This clonotype was obtained from a female donor with multiple sclerosis, enrolled in a pregnancy study. The starting material was peripheral blood, obtained in the third trimester of pregnancy. This chain joins TRBV28 and TRBJ2-5; tentative D call: TRBD2 (5 bases). Written as DNA, the CDR3 is TGTGCCAGCAGTTTTCGAGGAGGAGAAGAGACCCAGTACTTC. This gives the protein CASSFRGGEETQYF.